This TCR beta chain was retrieved from a study of blood T cell repertoires in COVID-19. Study as a whole: The origin of the acute and convalescent COVID-19 samples was the United States, Italy and Spain. PBMCs, B-cell-depleted T cells, or T cells provided the cDNA or gDNA that made up the material.

In the study's own analysis: Cell counts per sample came from amplifying reference gene primers. Libraries were prepared by immunoSEQ multiplex PCR; TCRdb keeps only in-frame clonotypes and omits some of them. V, J and clone size are those of that table, while D and trimming were read from the DNA. Of a few hundred thousand clones detected, 75% to 90% appear once; the ten largest clones hold about 3.6%. V shed 2 bases and J shed 0 bases, with 8 bases lying between them. The CDR3 totals 14 residues. Sequenced material: peripheral blood. The sequence came from a woman aged 18-29 years with acute or convalescent COVID-19. V usage is TRBV5-3 and J usage is TRBJ1-1, with a weak D call TRBD1 (6 bases). TRBV5-3 is known as an ORF, though its function is uncertain. In DNA, the CDR3 is TGTGCCAGAAGCTTAACAGGGCTGAACACTGAAGCTTTCTTT. Translation gives CARSLTGLNTEAFF.